The 5 T cell receptor beta chains reported below all come from one sample, sequenced in a study of blood T cell repertoires in COVID-19. Some clones are missing from TCRdb's copy, which holds only in-frame ones; the method was immunoSEQ multiplex PCR. This table holds under 50,000 clones, over 90% found once. Material: peripheral blood. These receptors were collected from a man aged 55 to 70 with COVID-19, enrolled during active disease.

The gene calls are TRBV19 and TRBJ1-5; D gene uncertain. CDR3 length: 13 residues. V was shortened by 5 bases and J by 7 bases, with 12 bases between the two germline ends. CDR1 LNHDA and CDR2 SQIVND come from the germline V gene (reference sequence). The CDR3 region is CASSFEGRQPQHF. The CDR3 coding sequence is TGTGCCAGTAGTTTCGAGGGTCGGCAGCCCCAGCATTTT.

This sequence joins TRBV2 and TRBJ2-3; no clear D. With 4 bases removed from V and 2 bases from J, the gap between germline ends came to 7 bases. From germline, CDR1 is SNHLY and CDR2 FYNNEI. This CDR3 comprises 13 residues. CDR3 protein: CASSVRHTDTQYF. CDR3 DNA: TGTGCCAGCAGTGTACGACACACAGATACGCAGTATTTT.

The chain combines TRBV24-1 with TRBJ1-2; 7 bases map to TRBD1. This CDR3 region has 14 residues. Per the germline V gene, CDR1 is KGHDR and CDR2 is SFDVKD. V was clipped by 3 bases and J by 4 bases; unmatched bases: 4. The chain's CDR3 is CATSDPGGGYGYTF. CDR3 bases: TGTGCCACCAGTGATCCAGGGGGTGGCTATGGCTACACCTTC.

Concerning this clone: The junction departs from the called germline gene at one end, perhaps through a read error. CDR3 loop: CASSQEPGEIQYF. In nucleotides, the CDR3 is TGTGCCAGCAGCCAAGAGCCGGGGGAGATCCAGTACTTC. J is TRBJ2-5 and V is TRBV3-1 (or the pseudogene TRBV3-2), with TRBD2 as a possible D gene (6 bases). Looked up from germline, CDR1 is LGHDT and CDR2 is YNNKEL (reference sequence). This CDR3 spans 13 amino acids.

DNA of the CDR3: TGTGCCAGCAGCCCCGCAGAGAACACTGAAGCTTTCTTT. Protein: CASSPAENTEAFF. The J gene is TRBJ1-1, the V gene TRBV6-5; D not resolved. V was cut by 6 bases and J by 1 base, with 9 bases left in between. The CDR3 is 13 amino acids. The germline CDR1 and CDR2 sequences are MNHEY and SVGAGI.